The clone carrying this T cell receptor beta chain was detected many times. Multiplex PCR with BIOMED2 TRB-A/B primer pools amplified TRB rearrangements. TCRdb passed the multiplex PCR reads through MiXCR, listing each CDR3 protein once. The sample shows approximately 5,200 distinct CDR3 sequences, just under 20% of them seen only once. This sample was taken from a study of T and B cells in COVID-19 patients. Germline values: CDR1 MNHEY, CDR2 SMNVEV (reference sequence). V was trimmed by 2 bases and J by 4 bases, leaving 11 bases between them. This CDR3 is 14 amino acids long. From blood, 250-500 ng of genomic DNA served as TRB template.

This clonotype was sampled from a human donor who had recovered from COVID-19. The chain is built from TRBV27 and TRBJ1-1; D remains ambiguous. Sequencing used blood. CDR3 DNA sequence: TGTGCCAGCAGTTTAGTGTCAGGCCTCACTGAAGCTTTCTTT. Protein product: CASSLVSGLTEAFF.